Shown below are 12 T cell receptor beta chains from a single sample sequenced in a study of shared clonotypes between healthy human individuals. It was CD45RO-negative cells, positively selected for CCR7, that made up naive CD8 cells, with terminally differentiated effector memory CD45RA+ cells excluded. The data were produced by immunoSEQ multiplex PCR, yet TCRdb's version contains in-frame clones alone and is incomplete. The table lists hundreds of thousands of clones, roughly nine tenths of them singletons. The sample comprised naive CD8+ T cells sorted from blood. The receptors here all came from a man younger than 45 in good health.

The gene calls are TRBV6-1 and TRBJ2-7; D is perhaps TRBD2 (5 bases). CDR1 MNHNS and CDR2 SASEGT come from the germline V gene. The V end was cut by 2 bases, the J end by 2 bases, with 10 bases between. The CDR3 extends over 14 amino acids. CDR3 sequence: CASSEFGLAYEQYF. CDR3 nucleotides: TGTGCCAGCAGTGAATTCGGACTGGCCTACGAGCAGTACTTC.

The CDR3 sequence: CASSLYTHNEQFF. The CDR3 coding sequence is TGCGCCAGCAGCCTTTACACACACAATGAGCAGTTCTTC. The chain joins TRBV4-1 to TRBJ2-1; D gene unclear. This CDR3 has 13 residues. Between the trimmed V and J ends, which lost 4 bases and 5 bases, there was a span of 9 bases. Germline lookup yields CDR1 MGHRA and CDR2 YSYEKL.

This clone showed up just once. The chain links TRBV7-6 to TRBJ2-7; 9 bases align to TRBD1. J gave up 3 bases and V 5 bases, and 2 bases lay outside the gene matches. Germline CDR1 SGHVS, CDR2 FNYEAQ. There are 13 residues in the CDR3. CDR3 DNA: TGTGCCAGCAGCCCGGGACAGGGCTACGAGCAGTACTTC. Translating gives CASSPGQGYEQYF.

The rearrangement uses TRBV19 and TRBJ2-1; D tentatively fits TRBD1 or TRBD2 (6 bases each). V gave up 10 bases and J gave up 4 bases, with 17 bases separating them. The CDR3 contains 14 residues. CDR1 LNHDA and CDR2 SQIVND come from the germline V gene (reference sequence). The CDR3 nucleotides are TGTGCCACCGCACCGGGGGCGGGATACAATGAGCAGTTCTTC. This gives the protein CATAPGAGYNEQFF.

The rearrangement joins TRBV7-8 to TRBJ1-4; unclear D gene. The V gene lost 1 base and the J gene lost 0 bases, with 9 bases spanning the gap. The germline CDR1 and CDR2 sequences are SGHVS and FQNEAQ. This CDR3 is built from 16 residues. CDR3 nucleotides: TGTGCCAGCAGCTTAGATTCTTGGACAACTAATGAAAAACTGTTTTTT. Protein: CASSLDSWTTNEKLFF. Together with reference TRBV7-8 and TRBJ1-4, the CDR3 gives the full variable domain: GAGVSQSPRYKVAKRGQDVALRCDPISGHVSLFWYQQALGQGPEFLTYFQNEAQLDKSGLPSDRFFAERPEGSVSTLKIQRTQQEDSAVYLCASSLDSWTTNEKLFFGSGTQLSVL.

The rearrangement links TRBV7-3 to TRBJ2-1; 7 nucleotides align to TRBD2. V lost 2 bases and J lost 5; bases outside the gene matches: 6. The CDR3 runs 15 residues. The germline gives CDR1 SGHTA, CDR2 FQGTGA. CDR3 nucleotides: TGTGCCAGCAGCTTATACACTAGCGCCCACAATGAGCAGTTCTTC. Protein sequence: CASSLYTSAHNEQFF.

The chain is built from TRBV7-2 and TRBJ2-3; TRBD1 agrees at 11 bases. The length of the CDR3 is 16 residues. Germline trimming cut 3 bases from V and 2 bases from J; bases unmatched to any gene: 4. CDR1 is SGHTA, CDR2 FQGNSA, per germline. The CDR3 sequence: CASSFGTGGITDTQYF. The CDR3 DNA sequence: TGTGCCAGCAGCTTCGGGACAGGGGGAATCACAGATACGCAGTATTTT.

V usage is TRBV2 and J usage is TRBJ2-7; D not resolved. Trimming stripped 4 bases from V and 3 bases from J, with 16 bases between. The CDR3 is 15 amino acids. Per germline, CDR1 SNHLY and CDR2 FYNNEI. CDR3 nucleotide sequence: TGTGCCAGCAGTGGACTGGTGATTTTGGACTACGAGCAGTACTTC. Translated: CASSGLVILDYEQYF. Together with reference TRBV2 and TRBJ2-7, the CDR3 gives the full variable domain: EPEVTQTPSHQVTQMGQEVILRCVPISNHLYFYWYRQILGQKVEFLVSFYNNEISEKSEIFDDQFSVERPDGSNFTLKIRSTKLEDSAMYFCASSGLVILDYEQYFGPGTRLTVT.

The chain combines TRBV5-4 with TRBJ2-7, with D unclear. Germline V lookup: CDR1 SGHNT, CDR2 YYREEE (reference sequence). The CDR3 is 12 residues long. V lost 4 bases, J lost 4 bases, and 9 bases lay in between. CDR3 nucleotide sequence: TGTGCCAGCAGCCAGACACCTTACGAGCAGTACTTC. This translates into CASSQTPYEQYF. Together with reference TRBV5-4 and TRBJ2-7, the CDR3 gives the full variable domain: ETGVTQSPTHLIKTRGQQVTLRCSSQSGHNTVSWYQQALGQGPQFIFQYYREEENGRGNFPPRFSGLQFPNYSSELNVNALELDDSALYLCASSQTPYEQYFGPGTRLTVT.

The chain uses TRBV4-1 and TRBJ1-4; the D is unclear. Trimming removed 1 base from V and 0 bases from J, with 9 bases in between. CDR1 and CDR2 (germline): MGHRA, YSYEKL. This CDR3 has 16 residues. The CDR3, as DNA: TGCGCCAGCAGCCAAGCGCAGGTTGCAACTAATGAAAAACTGTTTTTT. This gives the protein CASSQAQVATNEKLFF.

The CDR3 DNA is TGCGCCAGCAGTTGGACAGACAGACTCACAGATACGCAGTATTTT. This sequence encodes CASSWTDRLTDTQYF. This chain uses TRBV10-2 with TRBJ2-3, with a weak D call TRBD1 (6 bases). The CDR3 totals 15 residues. CDR1 is WSHSY, CDR2 SAAADI, per germline. Between the trimmed V and J ends, which lost 5 bases and 2 bases, there was a span of 14 bases.

The CDR3 nucleotides are TGTGCCGTCATTACCCGAGGGGGGCTTGGCTATGGCTACACCTTC. Translating it yields CAVITRGGLGYGYTF. The chain has TRBV19 and TRBJ1-2; possible D gene TRBD1, 6 bases. The CDR3 extends over 15 amino acids. Per germline, CDR1 LNHDA and CDR2 SQIVND (reference sequence). Trimming shortened V by 11 bases and J by 4 bases, and 23 bases separated the two germline ends.